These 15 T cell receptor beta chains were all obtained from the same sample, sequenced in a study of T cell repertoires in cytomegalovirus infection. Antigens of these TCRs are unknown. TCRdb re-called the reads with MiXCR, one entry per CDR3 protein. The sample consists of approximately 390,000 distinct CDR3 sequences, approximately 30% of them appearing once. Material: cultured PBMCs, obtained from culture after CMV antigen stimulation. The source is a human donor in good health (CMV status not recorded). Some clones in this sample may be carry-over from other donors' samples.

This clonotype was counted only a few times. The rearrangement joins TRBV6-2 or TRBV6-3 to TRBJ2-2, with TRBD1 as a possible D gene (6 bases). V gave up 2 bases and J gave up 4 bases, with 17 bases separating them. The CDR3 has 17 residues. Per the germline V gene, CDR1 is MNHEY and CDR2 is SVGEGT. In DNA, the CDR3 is TGTGCCAGCAGTTACCCCCAGGGGCCTTTACTCACCGGGGAGCTGTTTTTT. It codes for CASSYPQGPLLTGELFF.

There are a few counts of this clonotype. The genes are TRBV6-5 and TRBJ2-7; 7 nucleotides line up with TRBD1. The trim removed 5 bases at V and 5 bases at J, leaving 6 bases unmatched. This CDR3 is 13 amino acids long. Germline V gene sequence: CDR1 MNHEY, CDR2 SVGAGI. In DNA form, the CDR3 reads TGTGCCAGCAGTCACCGACAGGGACACGAGCAGTACGTC. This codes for CASSHRQGHEQYV.

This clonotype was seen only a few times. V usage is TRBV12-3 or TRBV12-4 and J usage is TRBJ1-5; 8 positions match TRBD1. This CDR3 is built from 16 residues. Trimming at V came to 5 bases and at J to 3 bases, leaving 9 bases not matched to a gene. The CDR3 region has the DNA TGTGCCAGCAGTCCCCGGACAGGGTTTATCAATCAGCCCCAGCATTTT. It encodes CASSPRTGFINQPQHF.

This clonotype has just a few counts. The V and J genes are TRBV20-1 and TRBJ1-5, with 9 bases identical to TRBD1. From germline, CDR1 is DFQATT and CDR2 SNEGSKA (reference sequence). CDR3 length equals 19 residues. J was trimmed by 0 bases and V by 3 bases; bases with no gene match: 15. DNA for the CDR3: TGCAGTGCTAGGCAACCGGGACAGGGCTTTCCCTATAGCAATCAGCCCCAGCATTTT. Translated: CSARQPGQGFPYSNQPQHF.

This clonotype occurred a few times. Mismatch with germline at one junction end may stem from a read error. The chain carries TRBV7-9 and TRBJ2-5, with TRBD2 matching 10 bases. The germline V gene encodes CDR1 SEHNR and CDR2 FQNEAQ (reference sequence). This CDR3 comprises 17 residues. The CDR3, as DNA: TGTGCCAGCAGTACTTCCACCCTGACTAGCGGGCAAGGGACCCAGTACTTC. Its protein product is CASSTSTLTSGQGTQYF.

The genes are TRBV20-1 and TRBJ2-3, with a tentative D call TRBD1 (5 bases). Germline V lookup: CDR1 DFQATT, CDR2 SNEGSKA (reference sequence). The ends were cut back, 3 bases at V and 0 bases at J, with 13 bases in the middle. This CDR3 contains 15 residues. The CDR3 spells CSASATAISTDTQYF. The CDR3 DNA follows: TGCAGTGCTAGCGCGACAGCCATTAGCACAGATACGCAGTATTTT.

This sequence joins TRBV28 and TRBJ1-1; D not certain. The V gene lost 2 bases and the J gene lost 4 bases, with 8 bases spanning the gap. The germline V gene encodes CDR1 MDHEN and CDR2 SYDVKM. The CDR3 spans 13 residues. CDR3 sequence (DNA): TGTGCCAGCAGTTTAGTTGTCAGCACTGAAGCTTTCTTT. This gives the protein CASSLVVSTEAFF.

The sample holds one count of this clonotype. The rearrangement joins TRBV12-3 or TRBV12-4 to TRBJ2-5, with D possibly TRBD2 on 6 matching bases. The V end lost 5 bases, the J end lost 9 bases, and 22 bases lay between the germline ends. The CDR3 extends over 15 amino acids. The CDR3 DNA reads TGTGCCAGCAGTCCCAGCGGGTCCATATGGACGGCCCAGTACTTC. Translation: CASSPSGSIWTAQYF.

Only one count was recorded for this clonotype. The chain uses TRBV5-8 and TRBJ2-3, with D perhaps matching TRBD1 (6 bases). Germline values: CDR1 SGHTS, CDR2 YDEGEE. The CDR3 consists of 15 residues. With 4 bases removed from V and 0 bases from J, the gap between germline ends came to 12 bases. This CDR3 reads CASSVVDSSTDTQYF. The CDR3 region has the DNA TGTGCCAGCAGCGTAGTGGACAGCAGCACAGATACGCAGTATTTT.

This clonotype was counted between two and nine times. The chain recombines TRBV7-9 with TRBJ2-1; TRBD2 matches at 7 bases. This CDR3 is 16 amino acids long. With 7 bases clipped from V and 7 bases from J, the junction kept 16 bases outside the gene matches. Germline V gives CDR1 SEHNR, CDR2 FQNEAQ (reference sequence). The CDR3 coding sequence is TGTGCCAGCACCCCAACCCCTAGCGGAGGGAGAAATGAGCAGTTCTTC. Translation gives CASTPTPSGGRNEQFF.

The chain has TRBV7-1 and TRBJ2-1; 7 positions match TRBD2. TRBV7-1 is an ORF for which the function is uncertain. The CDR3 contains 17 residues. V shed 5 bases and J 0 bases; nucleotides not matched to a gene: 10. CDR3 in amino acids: CASSGWDYPTSYNEQFF. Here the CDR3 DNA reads TGTGCCAGCAGCGGGTGGGACTACCCAACCTCCTACAATGAGCAGTTCTTC.

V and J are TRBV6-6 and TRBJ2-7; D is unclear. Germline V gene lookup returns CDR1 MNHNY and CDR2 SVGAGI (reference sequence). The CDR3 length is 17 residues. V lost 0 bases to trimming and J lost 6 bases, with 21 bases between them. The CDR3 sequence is CASSYSIQALTLSEQYF. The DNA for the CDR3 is TGTGCCAGCAGTTACTCCATACAAGCCCTTACACTATCCGAGCAGTACTTC.

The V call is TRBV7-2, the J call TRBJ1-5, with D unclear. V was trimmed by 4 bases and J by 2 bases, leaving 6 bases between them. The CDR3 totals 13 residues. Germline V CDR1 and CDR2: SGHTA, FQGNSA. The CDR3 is CASSSEGNQPQHF. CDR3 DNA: TGTGCCAGCAGCTCAGAGGGCAATCAGCCCCAGCATTTT.

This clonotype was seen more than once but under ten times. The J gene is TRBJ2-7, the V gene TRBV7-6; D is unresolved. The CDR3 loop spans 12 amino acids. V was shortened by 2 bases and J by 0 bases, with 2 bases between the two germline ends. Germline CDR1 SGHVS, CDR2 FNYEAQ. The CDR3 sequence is CASSLPSYEQYF. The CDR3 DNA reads TGTGCCAGCAGCTTACCCTCCTACGAGCAGTACTTC.

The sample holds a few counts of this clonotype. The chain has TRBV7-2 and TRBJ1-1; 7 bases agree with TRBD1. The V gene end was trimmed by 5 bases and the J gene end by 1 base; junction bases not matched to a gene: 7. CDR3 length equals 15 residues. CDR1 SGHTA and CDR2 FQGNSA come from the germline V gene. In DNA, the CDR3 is TGTGCCAGCAGCCGTTCGACAGGGACGAACACTGAAGCTTTCTTT. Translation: CASSRSTGTNTEAFF. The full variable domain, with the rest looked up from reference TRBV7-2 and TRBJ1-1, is GAGVSQSPSNKVTEKGKDVELRCDPISGHTALYWYRQSLGQGLEFLIYFQGNSAPDKSGLPSDRFSAERTGGSVSTLTIQRTQQEDSAVYLCASSRSTGTNTEAFFGQGTRLTVV.